The entry that follows covers one TCR beta chain sequence. Its antigen is unidentified. Some clones are missing from TCRdb's copy, which holds only in-frame ones; the method was immunoSEQ multiplex PCR. The sample yields about 120,000 clones, approximately 90% seen once. This specimen comes from a study of cytomegalovirus exposure and HLA in healthy donors. Study-wide background: A later analysis reported the same platform for the 95 to 150 validation repertoires and the 650 to 750 first-cohort repertoires. Study outcomes and limitations: CMV antigen specificity was confirmed in vitro for three CMV-associated chains.

Trimming cost V 0 bases and J 9 bases, with 13 bases left between them. The CDR3 sequence is 15 residues long. Germline-derived CDR1 and CDR2 are SGHRS and YFSETQ. It was the approximately 130-subject validation cohort, separate from the approximately 700-subject first cohort, to which the donors belonged. The material sequenced was PBMCs. The sequence came from a woman younger than 30 in good health and CMV-seropositive. The chain has TRBV5-1 and TRBJ1-6; tentatively, D is TRBD1 (6 bases). Here the CDR3 reads CASSLEAGVGSPLHF. In DNA, the CDR3 is TGCGCCAGCAGCTTGGAGGCAGGGGTTGGTTCACCCCTCCACTTT.